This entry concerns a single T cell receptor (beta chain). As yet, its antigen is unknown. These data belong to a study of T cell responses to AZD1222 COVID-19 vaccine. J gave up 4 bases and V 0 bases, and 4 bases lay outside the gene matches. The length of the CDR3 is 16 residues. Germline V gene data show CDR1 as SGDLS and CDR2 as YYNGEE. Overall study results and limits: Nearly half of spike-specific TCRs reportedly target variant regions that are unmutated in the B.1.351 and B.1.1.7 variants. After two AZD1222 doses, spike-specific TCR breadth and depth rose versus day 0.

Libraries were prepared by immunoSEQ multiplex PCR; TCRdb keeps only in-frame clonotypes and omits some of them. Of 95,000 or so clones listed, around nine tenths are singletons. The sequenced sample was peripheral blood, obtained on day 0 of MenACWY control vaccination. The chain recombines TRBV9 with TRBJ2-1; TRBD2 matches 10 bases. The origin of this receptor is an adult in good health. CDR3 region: CASSVGLAGPYNEQFF. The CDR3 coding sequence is TGTGCCAGCAGCGTAGGACTAGCGGGCCCGTACAATGAGCAGTTCTTC.